This TCR beta chain was identified during a study of metastatic and nonmetastatic thyroid tumors (dated by TCRdb to 2018 to 2021). Regarding the research as a whole: Repertoires were compared across peripheral blood and tumor or nodule tissue samples from malignant and benign thyroid patients.

No treatment had been received by any patient before thyroid surgery. The study retrospectively analysed patient clinical samples collected from 2012 to 2018 using T-cell receptor beta sequencing. The CDR3, from cysteine to phenylalanine, totals 13 residues. Only the CDR3 region is kept as DNA, spanning 39 bases read in frame from base 1. The germline V gene sets CDR1 to WSHSY and CDR2 to SAAADI. V is clipped by 5 bases and J by 2 bases, and the sequence between their germline boundaries is 9 bases long. Broader findings and caveats from the paper: In both blood and tumor samples, TCR beta diversity was reported to be significantly higher in malignant tumors than in benign nodules.

This clone was observed many times. Its binding antigen is unknown. No base quality information exists; no much larger clone differs at one position. The library was prepared using PCR. Sequencing used an Illumina HiSeq 4000. High-throughput sequencing was used to profile the CDR3 region of the TCR beta-chain in every patient. From the authors' description of their analysis: A classifier to discriminate distant-metastatic papillary thyroid cancer patients was built from CDR3 differences across clinicopathological groups. The Shannon index was used to measure repertoire diversity, and the Morisita-Horn index was used to measure how similar tumor and blood repertoires were. TCRdb handled the public reads itself, with Q25 trimming in fastp and clone calling in MiXCR, and kept productive beta chains. The V and J calls were not made by the authors but by TCRdb's processing. In all, the sample holds approximately 19,000 clones, and 34% of those were seen once. Of the sample, more than 8% falls within the top ten clones.

This TCR was sampled from a male donor with papillary thyroid cancer or a benign thyroid nodule (not recorded which). Some clones in this sample may be carry-over from other donors' samples. The rearranged chain carries TRBV10-2 and TRBJ1-2; no confident D gene assignment can be made. Sequencing was performed on tumor tissue. In nucleotide form, the sequence is TGCGCCAGCAGTTTTGACGGGAACTATGGCTACACCTTC. This translates into CASSFDGNYGYTF.